The rows below give T cell receptor beta chains drawn from one sample of a study of cytomegalovirus exposure and HLA in healthy donors. Here immunoSEQ multiplex PCR was the method, and the copy in TCRdb shows in-frame clones only, minus some. The table includes 150,000 to 200,000 clones, over 60% detected once. The specimen sequenced was PBMCs. Source of these receptors: a woman aged 25-40 years in good health and CMV-seronegative. CDR3s include the opening cysteine and the closing phenylalanine or tryptophan. Fields, in order: J gene, V gene, CDR3 protein.

TRBJ2-7 TRBV2 CASRLEAGISYEQYF
TRBJ2-1 TRBV11-2 CASSLGHSGFYNEQFF
TRBJ2-5 TRBV4-1 CASSQIIAGGKETQYF
TRBJ2-7 TRBV13 CASSPGLAGGFSHEQYF
TRBJ1-2 TRBV19 CASSMSRGYGYTF
TRBJ1-1 TRBV11-3 CASSLATRIRNTEAFF
TRBJ1-5 TRBV6-1 CASRWTGEQPQHF
TRBJ2-1 TRBV19 CASSTRLAGGLHEQFF
TRBJ1-1 TRBV7-4 CASSSLGTPNTEAFF
TRBJ1-4 TRBV6-5 CASSLTGGFEEKLFF
TRBJ2-2 TRBV27 CASSSGLGGELFF
TRBJ1-5 TRBV15 CATSRERQGPQPQHF
TRBJ1-1 TRBV7-9 CSSSLQLQGAQVGAFF
TRBJ1-2 TRBV4-1 CASSQDQNYGYTF
TRBJ1-1 TRBV2 CASNTGAVGTEAFF
TRBJ1-1 TRBV19 CASSIQALNTEAFF
TRBJ2-2 TRBV5-1 CASSRGQGLAGELFF
- TRBV5-6 CASSPEGSGTYYEQYF
TRBJ1-2 TRBV6-5 CASRNLRQGLDGYTF
TRBJ2-7 TRBV19 CATRGQNYEQYF
TRBJ2-1 TRBV7-9 CASSPLAGASNEQFF
TRBJ2-7 TRBV7-8 CASSLVGGVEQYF
TRBJ1-1 TRBV5-1 CASSLEAQGDLEAFF
TRBJ1-1 TRBV11-2 CASRAQGALPEAFF